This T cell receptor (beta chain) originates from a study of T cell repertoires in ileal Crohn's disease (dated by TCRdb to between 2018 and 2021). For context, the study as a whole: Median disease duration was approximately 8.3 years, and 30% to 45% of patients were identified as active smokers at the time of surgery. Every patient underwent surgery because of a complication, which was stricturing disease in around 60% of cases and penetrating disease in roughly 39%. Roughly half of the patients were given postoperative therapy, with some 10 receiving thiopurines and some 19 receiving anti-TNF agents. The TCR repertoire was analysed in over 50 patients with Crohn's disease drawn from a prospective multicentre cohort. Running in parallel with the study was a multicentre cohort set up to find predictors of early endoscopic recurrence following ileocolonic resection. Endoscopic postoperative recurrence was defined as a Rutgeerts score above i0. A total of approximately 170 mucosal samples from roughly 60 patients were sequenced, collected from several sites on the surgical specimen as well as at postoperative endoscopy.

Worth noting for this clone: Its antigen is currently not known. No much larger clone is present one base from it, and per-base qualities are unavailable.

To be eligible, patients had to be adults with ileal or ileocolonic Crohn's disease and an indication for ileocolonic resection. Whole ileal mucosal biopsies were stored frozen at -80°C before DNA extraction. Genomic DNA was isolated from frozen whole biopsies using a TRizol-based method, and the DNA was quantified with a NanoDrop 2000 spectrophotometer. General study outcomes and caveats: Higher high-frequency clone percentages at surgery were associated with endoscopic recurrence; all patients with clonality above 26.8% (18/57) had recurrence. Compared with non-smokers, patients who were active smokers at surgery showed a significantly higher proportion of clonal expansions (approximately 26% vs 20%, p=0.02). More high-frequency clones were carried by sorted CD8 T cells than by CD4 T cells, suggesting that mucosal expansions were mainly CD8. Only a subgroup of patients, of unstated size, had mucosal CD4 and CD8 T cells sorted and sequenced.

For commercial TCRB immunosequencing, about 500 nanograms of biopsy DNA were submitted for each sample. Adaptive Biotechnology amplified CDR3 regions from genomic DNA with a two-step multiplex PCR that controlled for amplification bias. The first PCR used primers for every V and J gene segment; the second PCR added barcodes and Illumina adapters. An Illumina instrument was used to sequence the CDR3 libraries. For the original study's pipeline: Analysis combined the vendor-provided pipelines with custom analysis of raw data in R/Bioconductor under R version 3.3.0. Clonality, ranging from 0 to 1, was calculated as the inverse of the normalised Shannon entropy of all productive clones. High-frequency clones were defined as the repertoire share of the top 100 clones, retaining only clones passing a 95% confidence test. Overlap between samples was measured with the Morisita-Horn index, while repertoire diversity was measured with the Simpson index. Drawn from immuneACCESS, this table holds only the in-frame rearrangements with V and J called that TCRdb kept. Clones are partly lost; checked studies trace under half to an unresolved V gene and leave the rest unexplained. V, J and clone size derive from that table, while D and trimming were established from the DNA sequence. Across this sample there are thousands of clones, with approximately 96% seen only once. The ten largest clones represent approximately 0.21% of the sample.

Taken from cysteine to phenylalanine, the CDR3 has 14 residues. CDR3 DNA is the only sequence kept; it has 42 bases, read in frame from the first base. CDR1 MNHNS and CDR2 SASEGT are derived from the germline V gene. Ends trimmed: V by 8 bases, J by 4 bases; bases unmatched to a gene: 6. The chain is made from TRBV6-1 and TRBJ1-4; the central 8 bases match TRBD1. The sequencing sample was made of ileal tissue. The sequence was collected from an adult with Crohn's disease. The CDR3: CASLDRALNEKLFF. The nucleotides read TGTGCCAGCTTGGACAGGGCCCTTAATGAAAAACTGTTTTTT.